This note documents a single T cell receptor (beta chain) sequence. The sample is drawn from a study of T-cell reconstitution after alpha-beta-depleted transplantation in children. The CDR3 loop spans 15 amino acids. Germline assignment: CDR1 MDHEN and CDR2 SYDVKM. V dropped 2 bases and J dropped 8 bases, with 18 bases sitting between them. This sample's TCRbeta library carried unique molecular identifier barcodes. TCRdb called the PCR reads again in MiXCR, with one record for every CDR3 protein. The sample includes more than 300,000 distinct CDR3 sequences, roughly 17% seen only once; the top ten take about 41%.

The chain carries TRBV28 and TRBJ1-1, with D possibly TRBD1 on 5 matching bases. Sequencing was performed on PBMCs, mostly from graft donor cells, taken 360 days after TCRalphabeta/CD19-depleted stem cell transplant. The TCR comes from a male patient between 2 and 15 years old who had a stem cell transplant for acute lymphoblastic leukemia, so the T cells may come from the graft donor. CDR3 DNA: TGTGCCAGCAGTTTAATGACACCGGGTAGGGGCGAAGCTTTCTTT. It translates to CASSLMTPGRGEAFF.